This T cell receptor beta chain originates from a study of T cell responses to AZD1222 COVID-19 vaccine. Generated by immunoSEQ multiplex PCR, the TCRdb table keeps only in-frame clones and is missing some. Among approximately 150,000 clones listed, over 90% were seen once. Points from the study as a whole: An increase in Spike-specific TCR breadth and depth was observed after two AZD1222 doses. Repertoire collection took place solely once the T cell response had peaked. At baseline, just five to seven AZD1222 recipients tested seropositive. The donor group comprised mostly white British people and more females; the analysis possibly underestimated clonal diversity.

Concerning this clone: Antigen: not known.

V lost 3 bases and J lost 0, with 12 bases in between. The CDR3 is 16 residues long. Germline assignment: CDR1 LNHDA and CDR2 SQIVND (reference sequence). The receptor's source is an adult in good health. J is TRBJ1-3 and V is TRBV19; D is unresolved. Sequenced here: peripheral blood, sampled on day 0 of AZD1222 vaccination. CDR3 residues: CASSILKTSSGNTIYF. The CDR3 nucleotides are TGTGCCAGTAGTATCCTTAAAACGAGCTCTGGAAACACCATATATTTT.